The clone carrying this T cell receptor (beta chain) was seen more than once but under ten times. CDR1 SGHVS and CDR2 FQNEAQ come from the germline V gene. Trimming shortened V by 7 bases and J by 2 bases, and 11 bases separated the two germline ends. The CDR3 totals 13 residues. TCRdb ran MiXCR on the RT-PCR reads and lists one entry per CDR3 protein. The sample lists 650,000 to 800,000 distinct CDR3 sequences, 11% to 15% occurring once. This clonotype was sampled from a female donor in good health, serving as a healthy control. The chain combines TRBV7-8 with TRBJ1-2, with D unclear. Input material: memory CD4+ T cells from blood. CDR3 in amino acids: CASTISGNYGYTF. CDR3 bases: TGTGCCAGCACCATTAGTGGGAACTATGGCTACACCTTC.